The clone carrying this T cell receptor beta chain has a handful of counts. The antigen is not known. The germline V gene encodes CDR1 SGHTS and CDR2 YDEGEE. V lost 2 bases, J lost 0 bases, and 7 bases stayed unmatched. The CDR3 consists of 17 residues. Hyperthyroidism was newly diagnosed in patients aged 18 to 65 (duration under 2 months). Isolation of PBMCs was performed on around 9.7 ml fresh peripheral blood. These data are taken from a study of T cells in Graves' hyperthyroidism and ophthalmopathy. The investigators amplified TCR beta CDR3 regions from RNA transcripts. The HTBI primer set was used in a first-round RT-PCR of the TCR CDR3. Using its own MiXCR run on the multiplex PCR reads, TCRdb lists one record per CDR3 protein. The sample has about 360,000 distinct CDR3 sequences, less than 15% seen once. General observations from the study: Blood also showed most of the thyroid clonotypes that were expanded above 0.001.

Material: blood. The receptor was isolated from a young woman with Graves' hyperthyroidism. The rearrangement joins TRBV5-8 to TRBJ2-1; 8 nucleotides agree with TRBD2. The CDR3: CASSFQLGTSSYNEQFF. The CDR3 region has the DNA TGTGCCAGCAGCTTCCAATTAGGGACTAGCTCCTACAATGAGCAGTTCTTC.